The 22 T cell receptor beta chains below come from one sample, sequenced in a study of cytomegalovirus exposure and HLA in healthy donors. Only in-frame clones appear in the TCRdb table, and some are missing; sequencing was by immunoSEQ multiplex PCR. The profile shows around 140,000 clones, 80% to 90% of them singletons. Material: PBMCs. These receptors originate from a man aged 18-30 years in good health and CMV-seropositive.

The V gene is TRBV27, the J gene TRBJ1-1; 8 bases are shared with TRBD1. Germline V lookup: CDR1 MNHEY, CDR2 SMNVEV (reference sequence). CDR3 length: 16 residues. With V trimmed by 3 bases and J by 0 bases, 6 bases remained unmatched. The CDR3 nucleotides read TGTGCCAGCAGTTTCAGGGGGCCCCTCTTGAACACTGAAGCTTTCTTT. Its translation: CASSFRGPLLNTEAFF.

The rearrangement uses TRBV6-6 and TRBJ2-7; D is perhaps TRBD1 (6 bases). The CDR3 extends over 14 amino acids. V shed 4 bases and J shed 1 base, with 11 bases lying between them. Germline V CDR1 and CDR2: MNHNY, SVGAGI (reference sequence). The chain's CDR3 is CASSFRTESYEQYF. CDR3 nucleotides: TGTGCCAGCAGTTTTAGGACAGAATCCTACGAGCAGTACTTC.

V and J are TRBV2 and TRBJ2-7; 11 positions agree with TRBD1. CDR3 length: 14 residues. V dropped 9 bases and J dropped 4; count of bases not matched to a gene: 8. Germline V gives CDR1 SNHLY, CDR2 FYNNEI. CDR3 DNA: TGTGCCAGTCTATGGGGACAGGGGGGTTACGAGCAGTACTTC. This translates into CASLWGQGGYEQYF.

The chain has TRBV5-5 and TRBJ2-7, with 7 bases fitting TRBD1. The CDR3 has 15 amino acids. J was trimmed by 2 bases and V by 4 bases; bases with no gene match: 9. CDR1 and CDR2 (germline): SGHKS, YYEKEE (reference sequence). DNA of the CDR3: TGTGCCAGCAGCCCATCGGGACAGATAACCTACGAGCAGTACTTC. It encodes CASSPSGQITYEQYF. Filled out from reference TRBV5-5 and TRBJ2-7, the complete variable domain reads DAGVTQSPTHLIKTRGQQVTLRCSPISGHKSVSWYQQVLGQGPQFIFQYYEKEERGRGNFPDRFSARQFPNYSSELNVNALLLGDSALYLCASSPSGQITYEQYFGPGTRLTVT.

The V gene is TRBV29-1, the J gene TRBJ1-4; D possibly corresponds to TRBD1 (6 bases). Germline lookup yields CDR1 SQVTM and CDR2 ANQGSEA. Trimming took 6 bases from V and 8 from J, leaving 16 bases between them. This CDR3 has 13 amino acids. CDR3 sequence reads: CSVKSDTGEKLFF. The CDR3 DNA is TGCAGCGTCAAAAGTGATACAGGGGAAAAACTGTTTTTT.

The chain is built from TRBV13 and TRBJ1-5; 8 bases are shared with TRBD1. Unmatched junction bases numbered 6, after V lost 5 bases and J lost 6 bases. Germline CDR1 and CDR2: PRHDT and FYEKMQ (reference sequence). The CDR3 is made up of 14 amino acids. The CDR3 nucleotides read TGTGCCAGCAGCGCCGACAGGGGACGTCAGCCCCAGCATTTT. Residues: CASSADRGRQPQHF.

The chain joins TRBV10-3 to TRBJ1-2; TRBD1 agrees at 7 bases. There are 13 residues in the CDR3. The germline gives CDR1 ENHRY, CDR2 SYGVKD. V shed 6 bases, J shed 4 bases, and the junction held 5 bases outside the gene matches. In nucleotides, the CDR3 is TGTGCCATCAGGCAGGGGGAAAGCTATGGCTACACCTTC. It translates to CAIRQGESYGYTF.

The chain combines TRBV6-5 with TRBJ2-1; no firm D call. Trimming took off 0 bases at V and 5 bases at J, with 14 bases between the two ends. The CDR3 has 16 residues. CDR1 MNHEY and CDR2 SVGAGI come from the germline V gene. CDR3 in amino acids: CASSYSNPRSDNEQFF. The CDR3 DNA follows: TGTGCCAGCAGTTACTCGAATCCGAGGTCTGACAATGAGCAGTTCTTC.

This chain uses TRBV15 with TRBJ1-1; D is unclear. Looked up from germline, CDR1 is LNHNV and CDR2 is YYDKDF (reference sequence). The CDR3 runs 14 residues. The V end was cut by 1 base, the J end by 1 base, with 7 bases between. The CDR3 protein is CATSRGWRNTEAFF. CDR3 sequence (DNA): TGTGCCACCAGCAGAGGTTGGAGGAACACTGAAGCTTTCTTT.

The chain joins TRBV9 to TRBJ2-2, with D possibly TRBD1 on 5 matching bases. Trimming removed 6 bases at V and 3 bases at J, with 12 bases between. The V gene's germline CDR1 is SGDLS and CDR2 YYNGEE. The CDR3 runs to 14 residues. The CDR3 region has the DNA TGTGCCAGCACCGGCAGGGAAGACACCGGGGAGCTGTTTTTT. This translates into CASTGREDTGELFF. Variable domain in full (rest from reference TRBV9 and TRBJ2-2): DSGVTQTPKHLITATGQRVTLRCSPRSGDLSVYWYQQSLDQGLQFLIQYYNGEERAKGNILERFSAQQFPDLHSELNLSSLELGDSALYFCASTGREDTGELFFGEGSRLTVL.

The V gene is TRBV2, the J gene TRBJ2-7, with a tentative D call TRBD2 (6 bases). Between the trimmed V and J ends, which lost 8 bases and 4 bases, there was a span of 21 bases. Germline V gene lookup returns CDR1 SNHLY and CDR2 FYNNEI. The CDR3 is 15 amino acids. For the CDR3, the DNA is TGTGCCAGCCGGGGGTTTGGGGTACTGGGTTACGAGCAGTACTTC. It codes for CASRGFGVLGYEQYF.

V is TRBV6-5 and J is TRBJ1-5, with 8 bases identical to TRBD1. V shed 2 bases, J shed 5 bases, and the junction held 2 bases outside the gene matches. Germline V gene data show CDR1 as MNHEY and CDR2 as SVGAGI. The CDR3 is 14 amino acids. The CDR3 here is CASSYGQGYQPQHF. CDR3 nucleotide sequence: TGTGCCAGCAGTTACGGACAGGGCTATCAGCCCCAGCATTTT.

The rearrangement joins TRBV6-4 to TRBJ2-3; 14 bases fit TRBD2. Germline V gives CDR1 MRHNA, CDR2 SNTAGT. V shed 3 bases and J 6 bases; nucleotides not matched to a gene: 2. This CDR3 has 15 residues. The CDR3 loop reads CASSETSGGADTQYF. The CDR3 coding sequence is TGTGCCAGCAGTGAGACTAGCGGGGGGGCGGATACGCAGTATTTT.

The chain uses TRBV4-1 and TRBJ2-5; D unresolved. The germline gives CDR1 MGHRA, CDR2 YSYEKL. V was pared by 1 base and J by 1 base, with 7 bases between. The CDR3 runs to 14 residues. Here the CDR3 DNA reads TGCGCCAGCAGCCAAGCCAGTGTCCAAGAGACCCAGTACTTC. Residues: CASSQASVQETQYF.

The chain uses TRBV7-2 and TRBJ1-2; D unclear. CDR1 and CDR2 from the germline V gene are SGHTA and FQGNSA. V lost 3 bases and J lost 8, with 10 bases in between. There are 12 residues in the CDR3. As DNA, the CDR3 is TGTGCCAGCAGCTTTCCCGGGGAAGGCTACACCTTC. Its protein is CASSFPGEGYTF.

This clone was counted only a few times. The rearrangement joins TRBV14 to TRBJ2-7, with D possibly TRBD2 on 6 matching bases. V lost 8 bases to trimming and J lost 3 bases, with 14 bases between them. CDR1 and CDR2 from the germline V gene are SGHDN and FVKESK. The CDR3 contains 13 residues. CDR3 loop: CASRPAGIYEQYF. CDR3 bases: TGTGCCAGCCGCCCAGCGGGCATCTACGAGCAGTACTTC.

The V call is TRBV11-3, the J call TRBJ2-1; 14 nucleotides match TRBD2. The junction had 4 bases not matched to a gene; V was cut back by 5 bases and J by 7 bases. CDR3 length equals 15 residues. Germline V gene lookup returns CDR1 SGHNT and CDR2 YENEEA. Here the CDR3 DNA reads TGTGCCAGCAGCCCGGGACTAGCGGGAGCAAATGAGCAGTTCTTC. This translates into CASSPGLAGANEQFF.

This clone was detected a few times. This chain links TRBV19 with TRBJ1-2; D perhaps matches TRBD1 (5 bases). CDR3 length: 13 amino acids. CDR1 LNHDA and CDR2 SQIVND come from the germline V gene (reference sequence). Trimming took off 5 bases at V and 0 bases at J, with 7 bases between the two ends. The chain's CDR3 is CASSFRANYGYTF. CDR3 DNA: TGTGCCAGTAGTTTCAGGGCTAACTATGGCTACACCTTC.

The chain recombines TRBV6-5 with TRBJ2-3; possible D gene TRBD2, 6 bases. The CDR3 covers 14 residues. Trimming left V 10 bases short and J 4 bases short, with 18 bases between. The germline V gene has CDR1 MNHEY and CDR2 SVGAGI. CDR3 in DNA: TGTGCCACCGCGGGACGGAGGAATGCAGATACGCAGTATTTT. Residues: CATAGRRNADTQYF.

The chain links TRBV6-6 to TRBJ2-1; 7 positions agree with TRBD1. This CDR3 region has 15 residues. Germline assignment: CDR1 MNHNY and CDR2 SVGAGI (reference sequence). The ends lost 5 bases at V and 5 bases at J; junction bases unmatched: 9. In DNA, the CDR3 is TGTGCCAGCAGTCATTCGGACAGGCGAAACAATGAGCAGTTCTTC. Its translation is CASSHSDRRNNEQFF.

This chain links TRBV19 with TRBJ1-4; D gene unclear. The V gene lost 4 bases and the J gene lost 8 bases, with 14 bases spanning the gap. There are 14 residues in the CDR3. CDR1 is LNHDA and CDR2 is SQIVND in the germline V gene (reference sequence). CDR3 in amino acids: CASSTEGYTEKLFF. CDR3 in DNA: TGTGCCAGTAGTACGGAGGGATATACGGAAAAACTGTTTTTT.

The chain recombines TRBV4-1 with TRBJ2-3; 12 bases match TRBD2. The CDR3 consists of 17 residues. V shed 5 bases and J 1 base; nucleotides not matched to a gene: 7. Germline CDR1 and CDR2: MGHRA and YSYEKL. The CDR3 loop reads CASSDLAGGGGTDTQYF. The CDR3 nucleotides read TGCGCCAGCAGCGATCTAGCGGGGGGGGGCGGCACAGATACGCAGTATTTT.